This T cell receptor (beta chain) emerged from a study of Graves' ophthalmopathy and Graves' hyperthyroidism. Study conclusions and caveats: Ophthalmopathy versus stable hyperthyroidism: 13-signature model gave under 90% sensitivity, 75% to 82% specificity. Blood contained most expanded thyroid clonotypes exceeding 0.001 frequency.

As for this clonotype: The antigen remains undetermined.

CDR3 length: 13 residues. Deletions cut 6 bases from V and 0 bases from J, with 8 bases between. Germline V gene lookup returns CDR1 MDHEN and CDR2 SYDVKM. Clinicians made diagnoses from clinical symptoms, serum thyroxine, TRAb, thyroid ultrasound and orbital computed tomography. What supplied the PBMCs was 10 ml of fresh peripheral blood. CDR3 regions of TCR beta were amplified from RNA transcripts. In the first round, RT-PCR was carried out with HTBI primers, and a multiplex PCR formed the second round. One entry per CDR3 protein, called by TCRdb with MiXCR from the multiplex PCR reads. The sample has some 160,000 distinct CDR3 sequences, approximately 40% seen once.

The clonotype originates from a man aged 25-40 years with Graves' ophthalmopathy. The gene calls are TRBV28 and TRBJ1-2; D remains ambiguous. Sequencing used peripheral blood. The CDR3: CASRADPNYGYTF. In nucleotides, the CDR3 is TGTGCCAGCAGGGCAGATCCTAACTATGGCTACACCTTC.